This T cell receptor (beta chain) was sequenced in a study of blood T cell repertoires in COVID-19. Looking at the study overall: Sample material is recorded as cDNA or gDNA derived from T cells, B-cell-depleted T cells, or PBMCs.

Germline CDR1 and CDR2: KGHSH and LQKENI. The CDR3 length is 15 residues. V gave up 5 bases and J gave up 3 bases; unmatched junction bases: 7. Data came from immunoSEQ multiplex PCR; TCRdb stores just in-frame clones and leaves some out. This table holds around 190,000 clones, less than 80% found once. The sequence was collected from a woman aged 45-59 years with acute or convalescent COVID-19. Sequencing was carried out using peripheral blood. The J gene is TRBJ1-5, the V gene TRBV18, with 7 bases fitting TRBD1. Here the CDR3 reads CASSWTTGNNQPQHF. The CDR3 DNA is TGTGCCAGCTCATGGACGACAGGGAACAATCAGCCCCAGCATTTT.